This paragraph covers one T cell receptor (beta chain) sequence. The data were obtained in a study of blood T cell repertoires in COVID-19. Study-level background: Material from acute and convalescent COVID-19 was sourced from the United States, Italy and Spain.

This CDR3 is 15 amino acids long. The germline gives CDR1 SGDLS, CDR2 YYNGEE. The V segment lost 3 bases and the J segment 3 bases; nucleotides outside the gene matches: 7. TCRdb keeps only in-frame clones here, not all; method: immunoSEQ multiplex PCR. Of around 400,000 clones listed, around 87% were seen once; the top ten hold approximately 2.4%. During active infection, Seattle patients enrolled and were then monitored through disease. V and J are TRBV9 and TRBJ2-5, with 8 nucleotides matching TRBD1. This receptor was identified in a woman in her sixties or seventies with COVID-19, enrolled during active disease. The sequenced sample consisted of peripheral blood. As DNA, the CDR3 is TGTGCCAGCAGCGCGCGACCGGGACAGGAAGAGACCCAGTACTTC. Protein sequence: CASSARPGQEETQYF.